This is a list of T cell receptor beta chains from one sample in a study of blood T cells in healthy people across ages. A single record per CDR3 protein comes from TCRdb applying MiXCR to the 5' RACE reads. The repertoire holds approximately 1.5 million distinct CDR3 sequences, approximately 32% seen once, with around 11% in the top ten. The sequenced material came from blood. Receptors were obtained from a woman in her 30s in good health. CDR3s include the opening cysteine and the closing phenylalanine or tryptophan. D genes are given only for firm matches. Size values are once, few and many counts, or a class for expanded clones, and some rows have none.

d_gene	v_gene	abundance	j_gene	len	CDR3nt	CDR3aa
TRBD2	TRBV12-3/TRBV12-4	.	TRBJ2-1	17	TGTGCCAGCAGTCTCACTAGCTCGGGAGAGGGACTAAATGAGCAGTTCTTC	CASSLTSSGEGLNEQFF
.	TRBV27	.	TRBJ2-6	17	TGTGCCGGCAGTTTTCCCCCGCCCGGCTCTGGGGCCAACGTCCTGACTTTC	CAGSFPPPGSGANVLTF
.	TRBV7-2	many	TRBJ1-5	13	TGTGCCAGCAGCCCACACGGCCAGCAGCCCCAGCATTTT	CASSPHGQQPQHF
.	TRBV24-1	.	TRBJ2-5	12	TGTGCCACCATGGGTCAGGGGCGGACCCAGTACTTC	CATMGQGRTQYF
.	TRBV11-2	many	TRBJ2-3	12	TGTGCCAGCAGCTTAGATTCATATACGCAGTATTTT	CASSLDSYTQYF
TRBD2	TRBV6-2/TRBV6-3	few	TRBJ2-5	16	TGTGCCAGCAGTTACAACCTAGCGGGAGTCCGAGAGACCCAGTACTTC	CASSYNLAGVRETQYF
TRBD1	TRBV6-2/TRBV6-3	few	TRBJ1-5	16	TGTGCCAGCAGTGAGGACAGGGGTGCGATCAATCAGCCCCAGCATTTT	CASSEDRGAINQPQHF
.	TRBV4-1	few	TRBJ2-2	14	TGCGCCAGCAGCCAAGGGTCCCTAGCCGGGGAGCTGTTTTTT	CASSQGSLAGELFF
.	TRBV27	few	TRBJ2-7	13	TGTGCCAGCAGGTTCCAGCTCGCCTACGAGCAGTACTTC	CASRFQLAYEQYF
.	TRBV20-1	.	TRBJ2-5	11	TGCAGTGCTCTCGTAGGGGAGACCCAGTACTTC	CSALVGETQYF
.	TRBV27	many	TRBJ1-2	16	TGTGCCAGCAGTTTAGTGGGCCGAGCGTCAAGTTACGGCTACACCTTC	CASSLVGRASSYGYTF
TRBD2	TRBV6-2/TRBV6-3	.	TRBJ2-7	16	TGTGCCAGCACCTCTCTAGCGGGAGGAAAAATTAACGAGCAGTACTTC	CASTSLAGGKINEQYF
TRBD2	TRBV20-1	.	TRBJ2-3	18	TGCAGTGCTACGACTCAAGAGGTAGCGGGAGAGTCGTTAGATACGCAGTATTTT	CSATTQEVAGESLDTQYF
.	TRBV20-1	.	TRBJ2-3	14	TGCAGTGCTCCGCATGGGGTGGCCCTTGATACGCAGTATTTT	CSAPHGVALDTQYF
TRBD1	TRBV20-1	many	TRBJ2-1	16	TGCAGTGCTAGAGATCTAAGGGGGCCGTCCTACAATGAGCAGTTCTTC	CSARDLRGPSYNEQFF
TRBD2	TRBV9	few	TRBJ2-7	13	TGTGCCAGCAGCGTAGGGGGGGGAACGGAGCAGTACTTC	CASSVGGGTEQYF
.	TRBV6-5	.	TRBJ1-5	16	TGTGCCAGCAGTTACGGAGGGGGAGGTGGCAATCAGCCCCAGCATTTT	CASSYGGGGGNQPQHF
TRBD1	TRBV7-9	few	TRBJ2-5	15	TGTGCCAGCAGCTTATTATCGGGACAGTATACGACCCAGTACTTC	CASSLLSGQYTTQYF
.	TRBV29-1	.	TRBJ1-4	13	TGCAGCGTTGAAGGGTTAGGGGGTGAAAAACTGTTTTTT	CSVEGLGGEKLFF
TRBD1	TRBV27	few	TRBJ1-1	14	TGTGCCAGCAGTCTAAGACAGGGGAAGACTGAAGCTTTCTTT	CASSLRQGKTEAFF
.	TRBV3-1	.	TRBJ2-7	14	TGTGCCAGCAGCCCCCGACGCCTACTCTACGAGCAGTACTTC	CASSPRRLLYEQYF
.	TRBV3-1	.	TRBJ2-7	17	TGTGCCAGCAGCCAAGGAATACAGGGTTATAGCTCCTACGAGCAGTACTTC	CASSQGIQGYSSYEQYF
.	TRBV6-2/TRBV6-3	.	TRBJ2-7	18	TGTGCCAGCAGTTACCCGGTCCCATCCAGGGGAACCTCCTACGAGCAGTACTTC	CASSYPVPSRGTSYEQYF
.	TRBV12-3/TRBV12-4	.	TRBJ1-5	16	TGTGCCAGCAGTCCGCCGGGTAGGACCAGCAATCAGCCCCAGCATTTT	CASSPPGRTSNQPQHF
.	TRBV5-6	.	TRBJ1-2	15	TGTGCCAGCAGCTTGGGGTCAAGAGTAAGCTATGGCTACACCTTC	CASSLGSRVSYGYTF
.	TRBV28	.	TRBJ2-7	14	TGTGCCAGCAGGCCCCAGGGGACCCATAAAGGACAGTACTTC	CASRPQGTHKGQYF
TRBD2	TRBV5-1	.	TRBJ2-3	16	TGCGCCAGCAGCTTCGGGACTAGCGGGGACACAGATACACAGTATTTT	CASSFGTSGDTDTQYF
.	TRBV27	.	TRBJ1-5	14	TGTGCCAGCAGATCCCCATACCCCAATCAGCCCCAGCATTTT	CASRSPYPNQPQHF
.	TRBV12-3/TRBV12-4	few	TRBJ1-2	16	TGTGCCAGCAGTCCCTCCACGGGGGGCGCGGACTATGGCTACACCTTC	CASSPSTGGADYGYTF